Included here is one TCR beta chain sequence, with context. The data stem from a study of blood T cell repertoires in COVID-19. Unmatched junction bases numbered 5, after V lost 7 bases and J lost 2 bases. CDR1 is SGHRS, CDR2 YFSETQ, per germline. This CDR3 has 13 amino acids. Study processing details: Amplification from reference gene primers served as the basis for estimated nucleated cell counts. Produced via immunoSEQ multiplex PCR; TCRdb's table is partial and in-frame only. That table gives V, J and clone size, and the DNA gave D and trimming. The repertoire holds about 250,000 clones, with roughly 80% as singletons.

The chain uses TRBV5-1 and TRBJ2-5; 7 bases fit TRBD2. The source material was peripheral blood. This TCR was recovered from a woman older than 75 with acute or convalescent COVID-19. Written as DNA, the CDR3 is TGCGCCAGCCAACTCGGGGGGCAAGAGACCCAGTACTTC. It codes for CASQLGGQETQYF.